This record looks at one TCR beta chain sequence and its context. The antigen remains unidentified. This entry is derived from a study of identical twins. V lost 6 bases and J lost 6, with 18 bases in between. CDR3 size: 15 residues. Study-wide findings and caveats: Its conclusions, products of cross-sectional statistical analysis, did not come from following the same donors. Part of the zero-insertion signal could reflect confounding by invariant MAIT and iNKT cells. Twin-shared out-of-frame alpha sequences showed excess low generation probability. Twins shared beta out-of-frame sequences in excess, but this excess was weaker.

TCRdb re-called the 5' RACE reads with MiXCR, one entry per CDR3 protein. The sample has just under 650,000 distinct CDR3 sequences, under 8.5% seen once; the top ten hold around 1.6%. This same sample was also taken into another study, of yellow fever vaccine responses in identical twins.

The material sequenced was PBMCs. The genes are TRBV12-3 or TRBV12-4 and TRBJ2-1, with no clear D. The TCR originated in a woman aged 18-29 years in good health. The CDR3 sequence: CASSKVVQAPNEQFF. CDR3 nucleotide sequence: TGTGCCAGCAGCAAAGTTGTTCAGGCCCCCAATGAGCAGTTCTTC.